This T cell receptor (beta chain) was sequenced during a study of CD8 T cells in Susac syndrome. This CDR3 has 11 amino acids. The germline CDR1 and CDR2 sequences are MGHRA and YSYEKL. J lost 14 bases, V lost 1 base, and 0 bases had no gene match. Roughly 0.45 to 1 ug RNA was reverse transcribed with random hexamers. Amplification of TCR beta CDR3 used immunoSEQ multiplex PCR across 54 Vbeta and 13 Jbeta. TCRdb reprocessed the immunoSEQ multiplex PCR reads with MiXCR, giving one entry per CDR3 protein. The sample holds roughly 400,000 distinct CDR3 sequences, approximately 85% seen once. Details on this clonotype: Its antigen is undetermined.

Findings and limits, study-wide: Acknowledgment was made by the study that its TCR sequencing and HLA analysis involved a relatively small number of individuals.

The authors carried out high-throughput sequencing of TCR beta. They applied it to CD8+ and CD4+ T cells obtained from blood. TEMRA cells were enriched by FACS, and CD4+ and CD8+ T cells were negatively isolated. Sequenced: CD8+ T cells from PBMCs. The clonotype comes from a human donor with multiple sclerosis. This rearrangement joins TRBV4-1 to TRBJ2-1; TRBD2 matches 9 bases. CDR3 in DNA: TGCGCCAGCAGCCAAGGCGGGAGGGAGTTCTTC. It yields the protein CASSQGGREFF.